This T cell receptor (beta chain) was sequenced during a study of monozygotic twins with inflammatory bowel disease. The CDR3 extends over 14 amino acids. Germline assignment: CDR1 SGHAT and CDR2 FQNNGV. After re-calling the 5' RACE reads, TCRdb lists one entry per CDR3 protein, DNA absent. The listing records approximately 100,000 distinct CDR3 sequences. This chain uses TRBV11-2 with TRBJ2-2. The TCR originated in a human donor with ulcerative colitis or Crohn's disease, or a healthy co-twin of an affected twin (not recorded which). The sample taken for sequencing was blood. The CDR3 loop reads CASSLVRYTGELFF.